This T cell receptor (beta chain) was documented in a study of shared clonotypes between healthy human individuals (TCRdb year 2020). Regarding the research as a whole: The cohort comprised a couple of women and a few men aged 18 to 49 years. For each donor, CD4 naive and CD4 memory were each given three plates, CD8 naive was given two plates, and CD8 memory was given one plate. To estimate repertoire size and how much clonotype sharing occurs between individuals, the study deeply sequenced the blood TCR repertoires of roughly 5 healthy adults. To increase sequencing depth and limit assay-specific biases, TCR repertoire library preparation and sequencing were carried out by different laboratories using diverse techniques. Each donor's leukapheresis produced roughly between roughly 0.85 and 9 billion PBMCs.

Based on the germline V gene, the CDR1 and CDR2 sequences are SGHAT and FQNNGV. V loses 3 bases, J loses 2 bases, and the germline ends lie 13 bases apart. There are 15 amino acids in the CDR3, from cysteine to phenylalanine inclusive. This entry keeps only the CDR3 DNA: 45 bases, framed from base 1. A word on this clone: What this receptor recognizes is not known. There are no base qualities to consult, and no much larger clone falls within one base.

Using the deep immunoSEQ assay, TCR CDR3 regions were amplified from genomic DNA by multiplex PCR. Genomic DNA extracted from each cell subset was distributed evenly over all wells of several immunoSEQ 96-well plates, and each plate served as one replicate. For sorted subsets, each replicate PCR was loaded with approximately 190 ng genomic DNA, equivalent to 25,000 to 30,000 T cell genomes. Purified libraries were quantified with a Qubit 3.0 fluorometer, sized on a Bioanalyzer 2100, and re-quantified with the KAPA Library Quantification kit. Every immunoSEQ 96-well plate was sequenced on a dedicated single-read 150-cycle Illumina NextSeq 550 flow cell. The study's processing was this. Because the immunoSEQ output included only junctional sequences and no quality scores, the filtering could not be the same as the filtering used for full-length reads. Sequences were annotated with PyIR, a Python wrapper for IgBLAST v1.9, and V/J genes and CDR3 were assigned using IMGT germline references. Reads were filtered out if the reads had weak V/J assignments (E-value above 1e-6), no CDR3, stop codons, out-of-frame junctions, or ambiguous translated residues. V3J clonotypes were defined by identical inferred V gene, J gene, and CDR3 amino acid sequence. Percentage overlap between repertoires was calculated by dividing the number of shared unique clonotypes by the size of the smaller repertoire. Repertoire richness was assessed with RTK rarefaction, the Chao1 estimator, and Recon v2.1 estimates of unobserved clonotypes. Generation probabilities were computed with OLGA for all TCRbeta clonotypes obtained by the gDNA method from several donors. The source is immuneACCESS, and TCRdb retained only in-frame sequences with V and J called. Part of the clones is not carried over; for the studies checked, unresolved V genes explain less than half of this, and the remainder is unexplained. Clone size and the V and J calls come from that table; the DNA yielded D and trimming. This sample comprises some 1,100,000 clones, approximately 78% of them detected only once. The top ten constitute about 0.52% of the sample.

The donors were healthy, HIV-negative adults who had no recently reported acute infections or vaccinations. All donors were Caucasian adults living in Nashville, Tennessee, USA. Magnetic negative selection was used to enrich CD4+ T cells, after which naive cells were positively selected on CD45RA and the negative fraction became the memory subset. Blood was obtained by leukapheresis, after which PBMCs were separated by Ficoll-Histopaque density gradient centrifugation and cryopreserved in liquid nitrogen vapor phase. Analytical flow cytometry was used to check the purity and quantity of every magnetically sorted T cell population. From each sorted fraction, genomic DNA was isolated and quantified by UV absorbance on a Nanodrop 2000c. The full study reports these points: Naive subsets generally had larger estimated clonotype richness than memory subsets did. Sampling was restricted to blood, and TCR repertoires in tissues likely differ from the TCR repertoires found in blood. Even with the large sequencing depth, rarefaction of the sorted-subset datasets indicated that sequencing was incomplete. Pairwise subsampling indicated that sequencing depth was expected to affect the degree of clonotype sharing among donors. Clonotypes shared by all four sorted-subset donors showed higher generation probabilities than non-shared clonotypes. Sharing across several donors was observed for approximately 4.6% of naive CD4, about 3.2% of naive CD8, 2.3% of memory CD4, and about 0.4% of memory CD8 clonotypes. The small number of donors limited the genetic and exposure-history diversity represented.

The sequence was obtained from a man between 18 and 29 years old in good health. Some clones in this sample may be carry-over from other donors' samples. The specimen was memory CD4+ T cells from PBMCs. This specimen's cell subset or site label, per the study, means: CD45RA-negative fraction. This chain is built from TRBV11-2 and TRBJ1-1, with no reliable assignment of the D segment. The nucleotides read TGTGCCAGCAGCTTGACGGCAGGAGTTAACACTGAAGCTTTCTTT. Its protein product is CASSLTAGVNTEAFF.